This is a list of T cell receptor beta chains from one sample in a study of cytomegalovirus exposure and HLA in healthy donors. Sequencing was performed with immunoSEQ multiplex PCR; in TCRdb, only in-frame clones are kept and a portion is missing. The sample carries fewer than 350,000 clones, 80% to 90% recorded once. The sample taken for sequencing was PBMCs. Every receptor here comes from a woman aged 18-30 years in good health and CMV-seronegative. Both conserved end residues are part of each CDR3. A D gene is named only where the DNA matches it firmly. Clone size is not always given. Where it is, it says once, few, many or a class for expanded clones.

J gene,clone size,D gene,V gene,CDR3 DNA,CDR3 protein
TRBJ2-2,NA,NA,TRBV7-6,TGTGCCAGCAGCCCAAACACCGGGGAGCTGTTTTTT,CASSPNTGELFF
TRBJ2-3,NA,NA,TRBV11-2,TGTGCCAGCAGCTTACGTGGGGCCAGCACAGATACGCAGTATTTT,CASSLRGASTDTQYF
TRBJ2-2,NA,NA,TRBV11-2,TGTGCCAGCAGCTTTTCAGGTGGCGGGGAGCTGTTTTTT,CASSFSGGGELFF
TRBJ2-2,NA,TRBD2,TRBV10-1,TGCGCCAGCAGTGAGTGGGGGGGCACCGGGGAGCTGTTTTTT,CASSEWGGTGELFF
TRBJ2-7,NA,TRBD1,TRBV18,TGTGCCAGCTCGTCGACAGGGGGACCTAACGAGCAGTACTTC,CASSSTGGPNEQYF
TRBJ2-7,NA,TRBD2,TRBV7-9,TGTGCCAGCAGCGAAGGGACTAAACCCCTCGAGCAGTACTTC,CASSEGTKPLEQYF
TRBJ2-2,NA,TRBD1,TRBV2,TGTGCCAGCACTGGGACAGGGGGAACCGGGGAGCTGTTTTTT,CASTGTGGTGELFF
TRBJ1-1,NA,NA,TRBV18,TGTGCCAGCTCACCAGGCGGGATGGAAGCTTTCTTT,CASSPGGMEAFF
TRBJ2-3,NA,NA,TRBV10-2,TGCGCCAGCAGTGAGGAGGGTTGGGATACGCAGTATTTT,CASSEEGWDTQYF
TRBJ2-5,once,NA,TRBV5-1,TGCGCCAGCAGCCAAGCGGCGGGGGAGACCCAGTACTTC,CASSQAAGETQYF
TRBJ1-5,once,NA,TRBV27,TGTGCCAGCCCTCGTATCAATCAGCCCCAGCATTTT,CASPRINQPQHF
TRBJ2-3,NA,NA,TRBV6-5,TGTGCCAGCAGGCAACGATTGGACTCGAATACGCAGTATTTT,CASRQRLDSNTQYF
TRBJ1-2,NA,TRBD1,TRBV14,TGTGCCAGCAGCCAAGATTGGTTCGGAAGACAGGGTGAGGGAGGCTACACCTTC,CASSQDWFGRQGEGGYTF
TRBJ2-1,NA,NA,TRBV9,TGTGCCAGCAGCGTAGGAGTCGTCAATGAGCAGTTCTTC,CASSVGVVNEQFF
TRBJ1-6,NA,NA,TRBV5-6,TGTGCCAGCAGCTTACAGCAGGGGACCCACTTT,CASSLQQGTHF
TRBJ1-1,NA,NA,TRBV10-3,TGTGCCATCGGCAGGGCCGAGGAAGCTTTCTTT,CAIGRAEEAFF
TRBJ1-5,NA,NA,TRBV7-3,TGTGCCAGCAGCTCCTCCACACTAGAGCGCCAGCATTTT,CASSSSTLERQHF
TRBJ2-3,NA,NA,TRBV7-3,TGTGCCAGCAGCTTAATCCCTACTAGCTCCACAGATACGCAGTATTTT,CASSLIPTSSTDTQYF
TRBJ1-1,NA,NA,TRBV13,TGTGCCAGCAGCTCTTTCTCGACAGAGAACACTGAAGCTTTCTTT,CASSSFSTENTEAFF
TRBJ2-5,NA,NA,TRBV21-1,TGTGCCAGCAGCAAAGAAGAACAGGCTCTACCCCAAGAGACCCAGTACTTC,CASSKEEQALPQETQYF
TRBJ2-1,once,NA,TRBV11-2,TGTGCCAGCAGTTCCTCCGACAGTAAATACAATGAGCAGTTCTTC,CASSSSDSKYNEQFF
TRBJ2-5,NA,NA,TRBV6-6,TGTGCCAGCAGTCCCGCCGGGGAGGAGACCCAGTACTTC,CASSPAGEETQYF